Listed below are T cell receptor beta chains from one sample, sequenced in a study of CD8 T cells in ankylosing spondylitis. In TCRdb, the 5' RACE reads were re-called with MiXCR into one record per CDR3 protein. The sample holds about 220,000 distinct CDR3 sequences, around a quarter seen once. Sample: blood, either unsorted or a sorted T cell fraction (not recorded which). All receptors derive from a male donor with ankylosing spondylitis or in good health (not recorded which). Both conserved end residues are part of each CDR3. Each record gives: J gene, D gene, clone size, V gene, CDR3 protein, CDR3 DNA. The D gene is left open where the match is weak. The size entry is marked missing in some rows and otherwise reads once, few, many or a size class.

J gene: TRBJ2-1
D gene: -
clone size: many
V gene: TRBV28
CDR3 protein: CASFNAQTYNEQFF
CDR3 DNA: TGTGCCAGCTTTAACGCGCAGACCTACAATGAGCAGTTCTTC

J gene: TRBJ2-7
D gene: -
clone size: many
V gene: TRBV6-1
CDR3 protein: CASSPDGDYEQYF
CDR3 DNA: TGTGCCAGCAGCCCTGACGGGGACTACGAGCAGTACTTC

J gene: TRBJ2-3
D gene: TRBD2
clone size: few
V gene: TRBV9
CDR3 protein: CASSVEPSGYTDTQYF
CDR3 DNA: TGTGCCAGCAGCGTAGAGCCTAGCGGTTACACAGATACGCAGTATTTT

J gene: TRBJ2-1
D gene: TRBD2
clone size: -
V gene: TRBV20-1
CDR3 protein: CSAELLAGGPDNYNEQFF
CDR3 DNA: TGCAGTGCTGAACTTCTAGCGGGAGGGCCGGATAACTACAATGAGCAGTTCTTC

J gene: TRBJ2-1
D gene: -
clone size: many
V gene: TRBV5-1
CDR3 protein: CASSWGNNEQFF
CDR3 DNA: TGCGCCAGCAGCTGGGGCAACAATGAGCAGTTCTTC

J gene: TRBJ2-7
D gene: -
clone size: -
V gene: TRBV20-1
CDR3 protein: CSARGGVDEQYF
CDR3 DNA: TGCAGTGCTAGGGGCGGCGTCGACGAGCAGTACTTC

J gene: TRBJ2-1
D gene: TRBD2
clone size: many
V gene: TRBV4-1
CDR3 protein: CASSPRVLAGPVNEQFF
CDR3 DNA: TGCGCCAGCAGCCCAAGGGTACTAGCGGGACCCGTGAATGAGCAGTTCTTC

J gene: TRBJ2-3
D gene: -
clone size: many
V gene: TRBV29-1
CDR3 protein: CSVSSPRGNTDTQYF
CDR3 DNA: TGCAGCGTGAGTTCCCCCAGGGGAAACACAGATACGCAGTATTTT

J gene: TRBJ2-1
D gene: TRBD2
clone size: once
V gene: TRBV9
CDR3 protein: CASSFGLANEQFF
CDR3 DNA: TGTGCCAGCAGCTTTGGACTAGCCAATGAGCAGTTCTTC

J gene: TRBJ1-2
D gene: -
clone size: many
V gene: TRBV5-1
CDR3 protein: CASSLGRTDNYGYTF
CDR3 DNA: TGCGCCAGCAGCTTGGGTAGGACAGACAACTATGGCTACACCTTC

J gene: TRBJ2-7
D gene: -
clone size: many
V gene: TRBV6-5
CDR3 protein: CASSPSLREQYF
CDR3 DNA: TGTGCCAGCAGTCCTAGCCTGCGCGAGCAGTACTTC

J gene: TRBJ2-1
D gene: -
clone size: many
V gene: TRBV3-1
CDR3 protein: CASSQGGYEQFF
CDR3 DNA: TGTGCCAGCAGCCAAGGCGGGTATGAGCAGTTCTTC

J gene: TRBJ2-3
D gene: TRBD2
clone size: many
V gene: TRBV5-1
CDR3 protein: CASSLEGAGGPDTQYF
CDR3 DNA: TGCGCCAGCAGCTTGGAGGGTGCGGGAGGGCCAGATACGCAGTATTTT

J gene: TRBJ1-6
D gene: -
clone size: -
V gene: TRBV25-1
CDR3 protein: CASSEFGDSFSPLHF
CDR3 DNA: TGTGCCAGCAGTGAATTTGGGGACTCTTTTTCACCCCTCCACTTT

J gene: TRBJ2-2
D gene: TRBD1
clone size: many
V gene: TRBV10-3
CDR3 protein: CAISPGQGNGGELFF
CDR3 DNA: TGTGCCATCAGCCCGGGACAGGGGAATGGCGGGGAGCTGTTTTTT

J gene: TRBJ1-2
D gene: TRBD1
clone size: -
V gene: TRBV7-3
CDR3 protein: CASSIGTGNYGYTF
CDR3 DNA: TGTGCCAGCAGCATCGGGACAGGAAACTATGGCTACACCTTC

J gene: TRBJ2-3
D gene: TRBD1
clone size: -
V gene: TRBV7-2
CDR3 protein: CASSRRTGNTDTQYF
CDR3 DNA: TGTGCCAGCAGCCGTAGGACAGGGAACACAGATACGCAGTATTTT

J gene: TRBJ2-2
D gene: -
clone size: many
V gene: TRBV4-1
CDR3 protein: CASSQGQGANTGELFF
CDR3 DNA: TGCGCCAGCAGCCAAGGGCAAGGGGCTAACACCGGGGAGCTGTTTTTT

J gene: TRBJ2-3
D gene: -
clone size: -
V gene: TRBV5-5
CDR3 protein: CASSLGPLSDTDTQYF
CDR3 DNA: TGTGCCAGCAGCTTAGGCCCGCTCTCCGACACAGATACGCAGTATTTT

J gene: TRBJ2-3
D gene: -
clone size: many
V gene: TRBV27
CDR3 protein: CASSLIQGSSTDTQYF
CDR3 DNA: TGTGCCAGCAGTTTAATACAGGGATCGAGCACAGATACGCAGTATTTT

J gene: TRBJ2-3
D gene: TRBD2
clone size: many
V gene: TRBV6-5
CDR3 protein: CASSYSTSGRDSTDTQYF
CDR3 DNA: TGTGCCAGCAGTTACTCGACTAGCGGGAGGGATAGCACAGATACGCAGTATTTT

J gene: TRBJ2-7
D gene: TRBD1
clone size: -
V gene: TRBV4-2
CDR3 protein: CASSHTLTGTYEQYF
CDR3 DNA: TGTGCCAGCAGCCATACCTTGACAGGGACCTACGAGCAGTACTTC

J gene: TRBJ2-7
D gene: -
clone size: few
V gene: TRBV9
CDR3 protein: CASSVSQGLSYEQYF
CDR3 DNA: TGTGCCAGCAGCGTAAGCCAGGGCCTCTCCTACGAGCAGTACTTC